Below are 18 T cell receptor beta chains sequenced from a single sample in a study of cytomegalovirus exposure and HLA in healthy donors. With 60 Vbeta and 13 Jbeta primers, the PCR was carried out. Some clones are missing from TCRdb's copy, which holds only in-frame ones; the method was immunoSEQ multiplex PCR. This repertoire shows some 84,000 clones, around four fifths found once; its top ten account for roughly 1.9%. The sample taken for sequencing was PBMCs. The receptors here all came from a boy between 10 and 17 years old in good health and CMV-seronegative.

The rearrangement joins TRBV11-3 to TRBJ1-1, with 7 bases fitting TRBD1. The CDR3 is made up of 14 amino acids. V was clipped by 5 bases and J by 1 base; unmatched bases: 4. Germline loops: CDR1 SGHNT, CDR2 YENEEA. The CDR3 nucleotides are TGTGCCAGCAGCGGGGACAGATGGAACACTGAAGCTTTCTTT. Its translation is CASSGDRWNTEAFF.

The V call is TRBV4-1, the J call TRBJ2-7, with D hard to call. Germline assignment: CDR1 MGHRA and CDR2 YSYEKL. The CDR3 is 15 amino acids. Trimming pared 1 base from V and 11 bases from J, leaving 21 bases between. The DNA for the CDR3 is TGCGCCAGCAGCCAAGTTGTCTCCCAGGCTGCCTATAAGTACTTC. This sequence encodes CASSQVVSQAAYKYF.

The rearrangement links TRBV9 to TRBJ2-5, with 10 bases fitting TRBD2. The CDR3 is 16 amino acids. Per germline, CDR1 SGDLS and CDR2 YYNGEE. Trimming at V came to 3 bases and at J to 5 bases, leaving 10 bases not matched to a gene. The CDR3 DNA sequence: TGTGCCAGCAGCGCCTTTCTAGCGGGAGCAGGGGAGACCCAGTACTTC. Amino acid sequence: CASSAFLAGAGETQYF.

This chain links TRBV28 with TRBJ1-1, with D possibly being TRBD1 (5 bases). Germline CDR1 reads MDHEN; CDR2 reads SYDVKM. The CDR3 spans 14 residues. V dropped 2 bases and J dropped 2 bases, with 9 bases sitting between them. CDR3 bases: TGTGCCAGCAGTTTACACAGGAGTAACACTGAAGCTTTCTTT. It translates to CASSLHRSNTEAFF.

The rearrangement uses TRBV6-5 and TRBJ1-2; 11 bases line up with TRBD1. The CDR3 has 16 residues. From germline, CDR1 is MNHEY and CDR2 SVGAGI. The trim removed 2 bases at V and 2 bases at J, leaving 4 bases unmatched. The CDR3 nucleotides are TGTGCCAGCAGTTACGGGACAGGGGGTTCCAACTATGGCTACACCTTC. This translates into CASSYGTGGSNYGYTF.

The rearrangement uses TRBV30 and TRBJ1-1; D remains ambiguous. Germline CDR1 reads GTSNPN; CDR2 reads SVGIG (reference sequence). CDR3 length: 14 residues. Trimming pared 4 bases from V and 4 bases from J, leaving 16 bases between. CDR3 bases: TGTGCCTGGACCCTCGGAGTAACGAGCACTGAAGCTTTCTTT. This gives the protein CAWTLGVTSTEAFF.

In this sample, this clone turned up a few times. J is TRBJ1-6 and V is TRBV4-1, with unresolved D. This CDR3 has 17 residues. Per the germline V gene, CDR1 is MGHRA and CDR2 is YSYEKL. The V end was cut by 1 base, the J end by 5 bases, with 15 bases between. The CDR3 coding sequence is TGCGCCAGCAGCCAAGGCTACGGGAGGTCGAATAATTCACCCCTCCACTTT. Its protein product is CASSQGYGRSNNSPLHF.

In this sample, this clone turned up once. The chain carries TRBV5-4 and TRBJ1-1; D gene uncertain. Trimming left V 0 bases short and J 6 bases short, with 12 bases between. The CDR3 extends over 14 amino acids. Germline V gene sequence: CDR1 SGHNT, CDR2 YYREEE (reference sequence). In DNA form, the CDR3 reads TGTGCCAGCAGCTTGGTACCAACTAGGGCTGAAGCTTTCTTT. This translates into CASSLVPTRAEAFF.

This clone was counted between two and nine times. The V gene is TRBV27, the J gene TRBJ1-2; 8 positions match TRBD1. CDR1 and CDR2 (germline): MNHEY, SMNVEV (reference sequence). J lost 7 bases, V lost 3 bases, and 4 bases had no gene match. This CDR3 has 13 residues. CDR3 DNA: TGTGCCAGCAGTTTCAGGGGGCTAATTGGCTACACCTTC. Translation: CASSFRGLIGYTF.

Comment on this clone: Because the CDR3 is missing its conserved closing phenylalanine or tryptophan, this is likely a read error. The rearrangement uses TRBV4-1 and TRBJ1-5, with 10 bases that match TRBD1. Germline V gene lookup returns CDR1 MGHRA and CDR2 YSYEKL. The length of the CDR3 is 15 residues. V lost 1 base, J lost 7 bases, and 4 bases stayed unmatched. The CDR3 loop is CASSQGQGAGQPQHV. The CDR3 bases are TGCGCCAGCAGCCAAGGACAGGGGGCCGGGCAGCCCCAGCATGTT.

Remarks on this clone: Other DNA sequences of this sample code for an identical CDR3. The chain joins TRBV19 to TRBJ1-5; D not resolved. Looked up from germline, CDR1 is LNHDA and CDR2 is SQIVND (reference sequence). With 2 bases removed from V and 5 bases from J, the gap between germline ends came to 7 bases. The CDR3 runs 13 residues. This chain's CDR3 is CASSILGDQPQHF. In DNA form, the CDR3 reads TGTGCCAGTAGTATACTGGGAGATCAGCCCCAGCATTTT.

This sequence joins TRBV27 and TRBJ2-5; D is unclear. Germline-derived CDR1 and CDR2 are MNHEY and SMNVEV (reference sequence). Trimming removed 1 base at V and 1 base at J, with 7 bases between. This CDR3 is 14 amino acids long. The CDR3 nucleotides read TGTGCCAGCAGTTTATTTAGTTCCCAAGAGACCCAGTACTTC. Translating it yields CASSLFSSQETQYF.

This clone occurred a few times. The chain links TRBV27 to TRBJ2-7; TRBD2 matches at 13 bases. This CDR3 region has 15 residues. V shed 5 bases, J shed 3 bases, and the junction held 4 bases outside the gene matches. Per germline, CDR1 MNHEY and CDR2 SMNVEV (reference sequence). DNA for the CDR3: TGTGCCAGCAGTGCGGGACTAGCGGGAATCTACGAGCAGTACTTC. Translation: CASSAGLAGIYEQYF.

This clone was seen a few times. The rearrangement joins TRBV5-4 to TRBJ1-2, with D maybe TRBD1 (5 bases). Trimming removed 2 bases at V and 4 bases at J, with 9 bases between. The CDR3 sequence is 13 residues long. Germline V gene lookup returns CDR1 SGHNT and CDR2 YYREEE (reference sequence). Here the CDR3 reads CASSFDDSYGYTF. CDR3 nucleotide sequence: TGTGCCAGCAGCTTTGATGACAGCTATGGCTACACCTTC.

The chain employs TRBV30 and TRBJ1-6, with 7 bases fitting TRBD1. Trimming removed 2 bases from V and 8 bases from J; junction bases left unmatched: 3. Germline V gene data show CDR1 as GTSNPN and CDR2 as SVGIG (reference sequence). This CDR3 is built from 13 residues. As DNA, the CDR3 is TGTGCCTGGAGTACCGACAGGGATTCACCCCTCCACTTT. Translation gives CAWSTDRDSPLHF.

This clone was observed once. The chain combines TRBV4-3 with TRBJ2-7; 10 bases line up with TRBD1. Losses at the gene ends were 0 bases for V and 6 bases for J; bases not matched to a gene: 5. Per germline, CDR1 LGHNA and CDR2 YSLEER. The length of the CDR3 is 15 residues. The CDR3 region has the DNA TGCGCCAGCAGCCAAGAGAGGGACAGGGGTTCCGAGCAGTACTTC. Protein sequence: CASSQERDRGSEQYF.

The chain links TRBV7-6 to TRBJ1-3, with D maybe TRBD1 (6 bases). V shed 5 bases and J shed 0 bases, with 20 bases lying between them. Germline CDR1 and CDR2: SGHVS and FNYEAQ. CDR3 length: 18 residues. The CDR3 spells CASSPESGQLLSGNTIYF. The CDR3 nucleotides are TGTGCCAGCAGCCCAGAATCTGGACAGCTGCTCTCTGGAAACACCATATATTTT.

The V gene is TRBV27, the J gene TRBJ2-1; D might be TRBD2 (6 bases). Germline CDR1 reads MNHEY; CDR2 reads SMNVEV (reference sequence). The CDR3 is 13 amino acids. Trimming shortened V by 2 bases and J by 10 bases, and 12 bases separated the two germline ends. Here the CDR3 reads CASSLGGSREQFF. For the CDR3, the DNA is TGTGCCAGCAGTTTAGGAGGGTCGAGGGAGCAGTTCTTC.